This paragraph reports one T cell receptor beta chain. These data are taken from a study of blood T cell repertoires in COVID-19. Here immunoSEQ multiplex PCR was the method, and the copy in TCRdb shows in-frame clones only, minus some. The sample carries 200,000 to 250,000 clones, 88% recorded once. V lost 6 bases and J lost 1; bases outside the gene matches: 3. Germline V gene lookup returns CDR1 SEHNR and CDR2 FQNEAQ (reference sequence). The CDR3 is 14 residues long. Symptom resolution, clearance, or two negative PCRs marked the recovered donors of Cohort 3. Sequenced input: PBMCs or T cells enriched from blood (not recorded which). The chain has TRBV7-9 and TRBJ2-7, with 10 bases matching TRBD1. The sequence was obtained from a woman aged 25 to 45 who had recovered from COVID-19. The CDR3 region is CASSRDRGSYEQYF. The CDR3 DNA is TGTGCCAGCAGTAGGGACAGGGGATCCTACGAGCAGTACTTC.